Following are 20 T cell receptor beta chains from one sample sequenced in a study of blood T cell repertoires in COVID-19. Profiled with immunoSEQ multiplex PCR; TCRdb holds only in-frame clones, not every one. The repertoire holds fewer than 300,000 clones, with more than 70% as singletons. The specimen sequenced was peripheral blood. These receptors originate from a woman aged 40 to 55 who had recovered from COVID-19.

This chain links TRBV19 with TRBJ2-2; 16 nucleotides line up with TRBD2. V was pared by 5 bases and J by 5 bases, with 11 bases of the junction left unmatched. The CDR3 consists of 19 residues. The germline V gene encodes CDR1 LNHDA and CDR2 SQIVND (reference sequence). The CDR3 here is CASSPPGLAGGPGTGELFF. DNA for the CDR3: TGTGCCAGTAGTCCTCCGGGACTAGCGGGAGGGCCGGGGACCGGGGAGCTGTTTTTT.

The chain couples TRBV6-2 or TRBV6-3 to TRBJ2-2; tentative D call: TRBD1 (5 bases). This CDR3 contains 12 residues. The V gene's germline CDR1 is MNHEY and CDR2 SVGEGT. V lost 5 bases, J lost 5 bases, and 6 bases lay in between. The DNA for the CDR3 is TGTGCCAGCAGTCCAGGGACCGGGGAGCTGTTTTTT. It encodes CASSPGTGELFF.

V usage is TRBV5-5 and J usage is TRBJ2-7; 13 bases align to TRBD2. J gave up 4 bases and V 3 bases, and 4 bases lay outside the gene matches. Germline V lookup: CDR1 SGHKS, CDR2 YYEKEE (reference sequence). CDR3 size: 15 residues. CDR3 region: CASSSGLAGLYEQYV. The CDR3 nucleotides are TGTGCCAGCAGCTCGGGACTAGCGGGACTATACGAGCAGTACGTC.

J is TRBJ1-2 and V is TRBV5-4, with TRBD1 matching 9 bases. V was clipped by 0 bases and J by 6 bases; unmatched bases: 6. The CDR3 has 15 amino acids. Germline V gene lookup returns CDR1 SGHNT and CDR2 YYREEE (reference sequence). The CDR3 loop reads CASSLVWDRADGYTF. The CDR3 DNA follows: TGTGCCAGCAGCTTGGTCTGGGACAGGGCGGATGGCTACACCTTC.

This clone was seen a single time. The genes are TRBV13 and TRBJ1-6; a possible D gene is TRBD1 (6 bases). The CDR3 runs to 15 residues. Germline loops: CDR1 PRHDT, CDR2 FYEKMQ (reference sequence). V shed 8 bases and J shed 8 bases, with 19 bases lying between them. CDR3 protein: CASGARGSPYSPLHF. The CDR3 nucleotides read TGTGCCAGCGGGGCCAGGGGCAGCCCGTATTCACCCCTCCACTTT.

The chain couples TRBV4-1 to TRBJ1-3, with D possibly TRBD1 on 6 matching bases. This CDR3 spans 15 amino acids. CDR1 and CDR2 (germline): MGHRA, YSYEKL. V gave up 0 bases and J gave up 2 bases, with 8 bases separating them. In DNA form, the CDR3 reads TGCGCCAGCAGCCAAGAGGGGGCCCCTGGAAACACCATATATTTT. It specifies CASSQEGAPGNTIYF.

The V gene is TRBV19, the J gene TRBJ2-3; D possibly corresponds to TRBD2 (7 bases). Germline CDR1 is LNHDA and CDR2 is SQIVND (reference sequence). The CDR3 totals 16 residues. The V end lost 6 bases, the J end lost 1 base, and 17 bases lay between the germline ends. The CDR3 nucleotides read TGTGCCAGTAGAGGGGGAGCGGGGAGTGGCACAGATACGCAGTATTTT. Residues: CASRGGAGSGTDTQYF.

The chain couples TRBV7-2 to TRBJ1-5; a weak D match, TRBD1 (5 bases). The germline V gene encodes CDR1 SGHTA and CDR2 FQGNSA. This CDR3 is built from 14 residues. V dropped 1 base and J dropped 5 bases, with 9 bases sitting between them. CDR3 in DNA: TGTGCCAGCAGCTTAGGGCCAGGGCATCAGCCCCAGCATTTT. Its protein is CASSLGPGHQPQHF.

The rearrangement joins TRBV27 to TRBJ2-3; maybe TRBD1 (6 bases). Germline CDR1 and CDR2: MNHEY and SMNVEV (reference sequence). Trimming stripped 2 bases from V and 4 bases from J, with 22 bases between. The CDR3 has 18 amino acids. CDR3 amino acids: CASSLRPTAKGDADTQYF. CDR3 sequence (DNA): TGTGCCAGCAGTTTAAGACCGACCGCCAAGGGGGATGCAGATACGCAGTATTTT.

This chain joins TRBV12-3 or TRBV12-4 and TRBJ2-3; 10 nucleotides align to TRBD1. V lost 10 bases, J lost 4 bases, and 5 bases stayed unmatched. The CDR3 has 13 amino acids. As DNA, the CDR3 is TGTGCCACCCAGACAGGGGGCGCAGATACGCAGTATTTT. Translation: CATQTGGADTQYF.

The J gene is TRBJ1-3, the V gene TRBV7-9; 7 bases match TRBD1. The CDR3 totals 19 residues. V lost 3 bases and J lost 0; bases outside the gene matches: 14. Per the germline V gene, CDR1 is SEHNR and CDR2 is FQNEAQ (reference sequence). CDR3 DNA: TGTGCCAGCAGCTTGGGCCCCCTCAACAGGGGCCCCTCTGGAAACACCATATATTTT. This translates into CASSLGPLNRGPSGNTIYF.

The rearrangement joins TRBV12-3 or TRBV12-4 to TRBJ1-5; TRBD1 aligns across 8 bases. This CDR3 has 13 residues. V trimming: 2 bases; J trimming: 6 bases; junction bases outside the gene matches: 0. The CDR3 region has the DNA TGTGCCAGCAGTTTACAGGGGGCTCAGCCCCAGCATTTT. The encoded protein is CASSLQGAQPQHF.

The chain uses TRBV6-2 or TRBV6-3 and TRBJ1-2; D is possibly TRBD1 (5 bases). Germline V lookup: CDR1 MNHEY, CDR2 SVGEGT. V was clipped by 2 bases and J by 5 bases, with 6 bases between them. The CDR3 extends over 12 amino acids. This CDR3 reads CASSYGGYGYTF. CDR3 sequence (DNA): TGTGCCAGCAGTTACGGGGGGTATGGCTACACCTTC.

The V gene is TRBV4-3, the J gene TRBJ2-3, with 8 nucleotides matching TRBD1. The CDR3 has 14 amino acids. With 1 base clipped from V and 6 bases from J, the junction kept 3 bases outside the gene matches. Looked up from germline, CDR1 is LGHNA and CDR2 is YSLEER. CDR3 sequence reads: CASSQGTGTDTQYF. For the CDR3, the DNA is TGCGCCAGCAGCCAAGGGACAGGGACTGATACGCAGTATTTT.

V gene TRBV4-3 combines with J gene TRBJ2-3; 9 bases match TRBD2. Germline V gene sequence: CDR1 LGHNA, CDR2 YSLEER. V gave up 0 bases and J gave up 2 bases; unmatched junction bases: 12. The CDR3 loop spans 19 amino acids. CDR3: CASSQEGPPLAGITDTQYF. The CDR3 coding sequence is TGCGCCAGCAGCCAAGAGGGGCCCCCCCTAGCGGGAATCACAGATACGCAGTATTTT.

This rearrangement joins TRBV24-1 to TRBJ2-1; 9 nucleotides agree with TRBD1. The J segment lost 2 bases and the V segment lost 3 bases, leaving 4 bases of the junction unmatched. This CDR3 contains 16 residues. Germline V gene data show CDR1 as KGHDR and CDR2 as SFDVKD. CDR3 sequence: CATSDKNRGPYNEQFF. CDR3 nucleotide sequence: TGTGCCACCAGTGATAAAAACAGGGGGCCCTACAATGAGCAGTTCTTC.

This clone was seen once. This rearrangement joins TRBV3-1 (or the pseudogene TRBV3-2) to TRBJ2-1, with D possibly being TRBD2 (5 bases). Germline values: CDR1 LGHDT, CDR2 YNNKEL (reference sequence). The V and J ends lost 4 bases and 9 bases respectively, with 19 bases between them. This CDR3 spans 15 amino acids. The CDR3 is CASSPGLSPPGEQFF. Written as DNA, the CDR3 is TGTGCCAGCAGCCCCGGACTGTCACCCCCCGGTGAGCAGTTCTTC.

This chain uses TRBV5-1 with TRBJ2-7; TRBD2 agrees at 7 bases. Germline V gives CDR1 SGHRS, CDR2 YFSETQ. The CDR3 runs to 11 residues. V lost 3 bases and J lost 6; bases outside the gene matches: 0. The CDR3: CASSWGGEQYF. The DNA of the CDR3 is TGCGCCAGCAGCTGGGGGGGCGAGCAGTACTTC.

J is TRBJ2-2 and V is TRBV19; the match to TRBD2 covers 8 bases. Per germline, CDR1 LNHDA and CDR2 SQIVND (reference sequence). After removal of 3 bases from V and 8 bases from J, the junction contained 17 bases not matched to a gene. The CDR3 has 18 residues. The CDR3 sequence is CASSIPGLGAVAVGELFF. CDR3 DNA: TGTGCCAGTAGTATCCCGGGACTAGGAGCGGTGGCGGTGGGGGAGCTGTTTTTT.

The V gene is TRBV19, the J gene TRBJ2-1, with 11 bases identical to TRBD2. The CDR3 has 16 amino acids. The V gene end was trimmed by 5 bases and the J gene end by 9 bases; junction bases not matched to a gene: 12. Per the germline V gene, CDR1 is LNHDA and CDR2 is SQIVND (reference sequence). The CDR3: CASSPDSGRAGGEQFF. The DNA of the CDR3 is TGTGCCAGTAGTCCCGATAGCGGGAGGGCCGGGGGTGAGCAGTTCTTC.